This is a list of T cell receptor beta chains from one sample in a study of CD8 T cells in Susac syndrome. From the immunoSEQ multiplex PCR reads, TCRdb called clonotypes with MiXCR, one entry per CDR3 protein. This sample has about 130,000 distinct CDR3 sequences, with around 95% found just once. Sequencing used CD4+ T cells from PBMCs. These receptors were obtained from a human donor in good health. The CDR3 runs from the conserved cysteine through the conserved F or W. Fields, in order: V gene, J gene, clone size, D gene, CDR3 DNA, CDR3 protein. The D gene is left open where the match is weak. Some rows mark clone size as missing; the rest say once, few, many or name a class of expanded clone.

TRBV12-3/TRBV12-4	TRBJ1-1	-	TRBD1	TGTGCCAGCACCAACGGACAGGGAGCTTTCTTT	CASTNGQGAFF
TRBV2	TRBJ2-1	-	TRBD1	TGTGCCAGCAGTCTTACAGGGGGACCCTACAATGAGCAGTTCTTC	CASSLTGGPYNEQFF
TRBV14	TRBJ1-1	-	TRBD1	TGTGCCAGCAGCCACCCAAGGACAGGAGGGAACACTGAAGCTTTCTTT	CASSHPRTGGNTEAFF
TRBV10-3	TRBJ1-1	once	-	TGTGCCATCAGTGCTGACAGGTTTGACACTGAAGCTTTCTTT	CAISADRFDTEAFF
TRBV5-1	TRBJ2-2	-	TRBD1	TGCGCCAGCAGCGGACAGGGGGACACCGGGGAGCTGTTTTTT	CASSGQGDTGELFF
TRBV6-2/TRBV6-3	TRBJ2-3	-	-	TGTGCCAGCAGGTCAGATACGCAGTATTTT	CASRSDTQYF
TRBV5-6	TRBJ2-6	-	-	TGTGCCAGCATCTCACTGGGGCCCAACGTCCTGACTTTC	CASISLGPNVLTF
TRBV20-1	TRBJ1-1	-	-	TGCAGTGCTAGCCCACATCGTATGAACACTGAAGCTTTCTTT	CSASPHRMNTEAFF
TRBV7-2	TRBJ2-7	-	TRBD1	TGTGCCAGCAGCTTAGCAGGGACAGGGGGCCCCTACGAGCAGTACTTC	CASSLAGTGGPYEQYF
TRBV6-6	TRBJ1-1	-	-	TGTGCCAGCAGCCCCCTGACAGATAGTGAAGCTTTCTTT	CASSPLTDSEAFF
TRBV20-1	TRBJ2-5	-	-	TGCAGTGCTGGGGACCGACCCCAAGAGACCCAGTACTTC	CSAGDRPQETQYF
TRBV29-1	TRBJ2-1	-	-	TGCAGCGTGATTCCAGGTCCAAAAACAGGGGAGCAGTTCTTC	CSVIPGPKTGEQFF
TRBV5-1	TRBJ1-5	-	TRBD1	TGCGCCAGCAGCCCTGGGACAGGGAAAAGCAATCAGCCCCAGCATTTT	CASSPGTGKSNQPQHF
TRBV2	TRBJ1-5	-	TRBD1	TGTGCCAGCAGGGGGACAGGAGCCCGTAGCAATCAGCCCCAGCATTTT	CASRGTGARSNQPQHF
TRBV30	TRBJ2-3	-	TRBD2	TGTGCCTGGAACAAATGGGGACTAGCGGGAGTATCAGATACGCAGTATTTT	CAWNKWGLAGVSDTQYF
TRBV3-1	TRBJ2-7	-	-	TGTGCCAGCAGCCAGATGCTATTAGGGAGAACCTACGAGCAGTACTTC	CASSQMLLGRTYEQYF
TRBV6-2/TRBV6-3	TRBJ1-2	-	-	TGTGCCAGCAGTTACCGGCAGGGGATTCACTATGGCTACACCTTC	CASSYRQGIHYGYTF
TRBV4-1	TRBJ1-5	-	-	TGCGCCAGCAGCCAAGTTCGGGATCAGCCCCAGCATTTT	CASSQVRDQPQHF
TRBV29-1	TRBJ2-7	-	-	TGCAGCGTTGAGGTGTTCGGGGTAATGTCCTACGAGCAGTACTTC	CSVEVFGVMSYEQYF
TRBV7-9	TRBJ1-2	-	-	TGTGCCAGCAGCCGGGGACACCTCTATGGCTACACCTTC	CASSRGHLYGYTF
TRBV20-1	TRBJ2-1	-	TRBD2	TGCAGTGCTGAAACGGGACTAGCGGGCGACAATGAGCAGTTCTTC	CSAETGLAGDNEQFF
TRBV5-1	TRBJ1-2	-	TRBD1	TGCGCCAGCAGACTTGGAGTACAGGGGGCGGGAGGCTACACCTTC	CASRLGVQGAGGYTF
TRBV29-1	TRBJ2-3	-	TRBD1	TGCAGCTACGACAGGGGCGGGGATACGCAGTATTTT	CSYDRGGDTQYF
TRBV10-3	TRBJ2-6	-	-	TGTGCCATCCGTAGCAGTGGCGGGGCCAACGTCCTGACTTTC	CAIRSSGGANVLTF
TRBV5-1	TRBJ1-1	-	-	TGCGCCAGCAGCTCTGGGATACAGGTGAACACTGAAGCTTTCTTT	CASSSGIQVNTEAFF
TRBV6-6	TRBJ2-7	-	-	TGTGCCAGCAGCCGAGACAGCATGACCTACGAGCAGTACTTC	CASSRDSMTYEQYF
TRBV12-3/TRBV12-4	TRBJ1-5	-	TRBD1	TGTGCCAGCAGTTTCCTGGACAGGGATAATCAGCCCCAGCATTTT	CASSFLDRDNQPQHF
TRBV23-1	TRBJ1-1	-	-	TGCGCCAGCAGTCAATCTTCACCCAGGAGGAACACTGAAGCTTTCTTT	CASSQSSPRRNTEAFF
TRBV6-5	TRBJ1-2	once	TRBD1	TGTGCCAGCAGTTACTCTGGACAGGACCCCTATGGCTACACCTTC	CASSYSGQDPYGYTF
TRBV7-2	TRBJ2-5	-	-	TGTGCCAGCAGCTTAGTCAGGCAGGAGACCCAGTACTTC	CASSLVRQETQYF
TRBV6-6	TRBJ2-1	-	TRBD2	TGTGCCAGCAGTTCTGCGGCTCTAGCGGGTTACAATGAGCAGTTCTTC	CASSSAALAGYNEQFF
TRBV6-1	TRBJ1-3	few	-	TGTGCCAGCAGCCGCACGACTCCGCGCTCTGGAAACACCATATATTTT	CASSRTTPRSGNTIYF
TRBV9	TRBJ1-4	-	-	TGTGCCAGCAGCGTGGACCTTACAACTAATGAAAAACTGTTTTTT	CASSVDLTTNEKLFF
TRBV20-1	TRBJ2-5	-	-	TGCAGTGCTAGGGCCCTGAGGAAATGGGGAGAGACCCAGTACTTC	CSARALRKWGETQYF
TRBV29-1	TRBJ2-5	few	-	TGCAGCGTTATATTACTGGCGTGGTACCAAGAGACCCAGTACTTC	CSVILLAWYQETQYF
TRBV7-9	TRBJ1-6	-	TRBD1	TGTGCCAGCAACCGGGACAGCGGGTCGTATAATTCACCCCTCCACTTT	CASNRDSGSYNSPLHF
TRBV20-1	TRBJ1-4	-	-	TGCAGTGCTAGAGGTGGGGGGGATGAAAAACTGTTTTTT	CSARGGGDEKLFF
TRBV12-3/TRBV12-4	TRBJ2-2	-	-	TGTGCCAGCAGTTTTGGGCGGGACACCGGGGAGCTGTTTTTT	CASSFGRDTGELFF
TRBV2	TRBJ2-3	-	TRBD1	TGTGCCAGCAGTCAGACAGGGGTAGGGCCAGATACGCAGTATTTT	CASSQTGVGPDTQYF
TRBV19	TRBJ1-5	-	TRBD1	TGTGCCAGTAGTATCCGGACAGGGGTGGGCCAGCCCCAGCATTTT	CASSIRTGVGQPQHF
TRBV3-1	TRBJ2-7	-	-	TGTGCCAGCAGGGGACCCTACGAGCAGTACTTC	CASRGPYEQYF
TRBV6-2/TRBV6-3	TRBJ2-7	-	-	TGTGCCAGCAGCCCCTTGAGAGAGCAGTACTTC	CASSPLREQYF
TRBV6-5	TRBJ2-3	-	-	TGTGCCAGCAGTTACACAGAGAGCCATTCCCCAGATTTT	CASSYTESHSPDF
TRBV5-1	TRBJ2-2	-	TRBD2	TGCGCCAGCACCTCGGGACTAGCGGGAGGGCCCGGCACCGGGGAGCTGTTTTTT	CASTSGLAGGPGTGELFF
TRBV23-1	TRBJ2-1	-	TRBD2	TGCGCCAGCAGTCAATCGGTCACGGGAGGGAATGAGCAGTTCTTC	CASSQSVTGGNEQFF
TRBV5-1	TRBJ2-3	-	-	TGCGCCAGCAGCCAGGGTCTAGTAGGAGATACGCAGTATTTT	CASSQGLVGDTQYF
TRBV29-1	TRBJ2-1	-	-	TGCAGCGTTGCCCCGTTGGGGCCAGGTATTGCGGAGCAGTTCTTC	CSVAPLGPGIAEQFF
TRBV20-1	TRBJ2-1	-	TRBD2	TGCAGTGCTAGAGACCCTAGCGGGAGGGCCGGCAATGAGCAGTTCTTC	CSARDPSGRAGNEQFF
TRBV5-1	TRBJ2-7	once	-	TGCGCCAGCAGCCCGAGGACGAGCTCCTACGAGCAGTACTTC	CASSPRTSSYEQYF
TRBV7-9	TRBJ2-7	-	TRBD2	TGTGCCAGCAGCCTGAACCCACGAGCGGGAGGCTACGAGCAGTACTTC	CASSLNPRAGGYEQYF
TRBV7-2	TRBJ2-3	-	TRBD2	TGTGCCAGCAGCTCAAAGCGGGACCGCACAGATACGCAGTATTTT	CASSSKRDRTDTQYF
TRBV29-1	TRBJ2-6	-	-	TGCAGCATTGCCCCCTCTGGGGCCAACGTCCTGACTTTC	CSIAPSGANVLTF
TRBV28	TRBJ1-1	-	TRBD1	TGTGCCAGCAGTTTTCGGACAGGCGGCGTAAACACTGAAGCTTTCTTT	CASSFRTGGVNTEAFF
TRBV11-2	TRBJ2-1	-	-	TGTGCCAGCAGCGAGGGGGGGAGCGGCTACAATGAGCAGTTCTTC	CASSEGGSGYNEQFF
TRBV20-1	TRBJ1-1	few	TRBD1	TGCAGTGCTTGGGCACGACAGGGAACTGAAGCTTTCTTT	CSAWARQGTEAFF